The 10 T cell receptor beta chains presented below share a single source sample, sequenced in a study of blood T cell repertoires in COVID-19. Clones were sequenced by immunoSEQ multiplex PCR, and TCRdb holds only the in-frame ones, with some missing. This table holds about 35,000 clones, 85% to 90% found once. The sample was peripheral blood. All receptors derive from a man of 80 years or more with active COVID-19.

The rearrangement joins TRBV19 to TRBJ1-4; no clear D. The V gene lost 1 base and the J gene lost 8 bases, with 14 bases spanning the gap. Germline V gene data show CDR1 as LNHDA and CDR2 as SQIVND (reference sequence). The CDR3 covers 15 residues. CDR3 nucleotide sequence: TGTGCCAGTAGTATAGGTGGAGGTCGGCGCGAAAAACTGTTTTTT. Translation gives CASSIGGGRREKLFF.

This chain uses TRBV3-1 (or the pseudogene TRBV3-2) with TRBJ2-7; 11 nucleotides line up with TRBD2. This CDR3 is built from 17 residues. V shed 4 bases and J 4 bases; nucleotides not matched to a gene: 12. The germline V gene encodes CDR1 LGHDT and CDR2 YNNKEL (reference sequence). As DNA, the CDR3 is TGTGCCAGCAGCCTCCTAACCCTAGCGGGAGGCGGATACGAGCAGTACTTC. Its translation: CASSLLTLAGGGYEQYF.

J is TRBJ2-1 and V is TRBV6-2 or TRBV6-3; D is possibly TRBD2 (5 bases). Deletions cut 5 bases from V and 0 bases from J, with 11 bases between. CDR1 MNHEY and CDR2 SVGEGT come from the germline V gene. CDR3 length: 15 residues. The CDR3 DNA sequence: TGTGCCAGCAGTGCAAAGCGGAGCTCCTACAATGAGCAGTTCTTC. This gives the protein CASSAKRSSYNEQFF.

The chain carries TRBV19 and TRBJ2-7; TRBD1 agrees at 7 bases. Germline trimming cut 4 bases from V and 1 base from J; bases unmatched to any gene: 7. The CDR3 is 15 residues long. CDR1 and CDR2 (germline): LNHDA, SQIVND (reference sequence). This CDR3 is CASSTRQGESYEQYF. The CDR3 bases are TGTGCCAGTAGTACCCGACAGGGAGAGTCCTACGAGCAGTACTTC.

This rearrangement joins TRBV28 to TRBJ2-2; D gene uncertain. V lost 6 bases and J 13 bases, leaving 15 bases between the germline ends. Germline lookup yields CDR1 MDHEN and CDR2 SYDVKM. The CDR3 sequence is 12 residues long. The CDR3 bases are TGTGCCAGCAGAGATCGGTCGTCGAGGCTGTTTTTT. Its protein product is CASRDRSSRLFF.

The chain employs TRBV5-1 and TRBJ1-1; perhaps TRBD1 as D (5 bases). V lost 4 bases and J lost 4, with 14 bases in between. This CDR3 has 14 amino acids. Germline CDR1 and CDR2: SGHRS and YFSETQ. The CDR3 spells CASSASGGSTEAFF. CDR3 bases: TGCGCCAGCAGCGCGTCCGGGGGAAGCACTGAAGCTTTCTTT.

The rearrangement links TRBV4-3 to TRBJ1-3, with 7 positions matching TRBD1. CDR1 LGHNA and CDR2 YSLEER come from the germline V gene. The CDR3 length is 16 residues. With 1 base clipped from V and 5 bases from J, the junction kept 8 bases outside the gene matches. In nucleotides, the CDR3 is TGCGCCAGCAGCCAAGGTTACAGGGGAAGTAGAAACACCATATATTTT. Its protein product is CASSQGYRGSRNTIYF.

The V call is TRBV11-2, the J call TRBJ2-3; 10 bases map to TRBD2. Trimming removed 1 base from V and 1 base from J; junction bases left unmatched: 8. This CDR3 spans 18 amino acids. CDR1 and CDR2 from the germline V gene are SGHAT and FQNNGV. Here the CDR3 reads CASSLGGWTSGRTDTQYF. DNA of the CDR3: TGTGCCAGCAGCTTAGGCGGGTGGACTAGCGGACGCACAGATACGCAGTATTTT.

J is TRBJ2-1 and V is TRBV9; D not resolved. Trimming took off 0 bases at V and 6 bases at J, with 10 bases between the two ends. The V gene's germline CDR1 is SGDLS and CDR2 YYNGEE. The CDR3 covers 14 residues. CDR3 amino acids: CASSVETIPNEQFF. The CDR3 DNA sequence: TGTGCCAGCAGCGTAGAAACTATCCCCAATGAGCAGTTCTTC.

The chain combines TRBV29-1 with TRBJ1-2, with D maybe TRBD1 (5 bases). Germline V gene lookup returns CDR1 SQVTM and CDR2 ANQGSEA. V was trimmed by 2 bases and J by 5 bases, leaving 9 bases between them. The CDR3 loop spans 12 amino acids. CDR3 in DNA: TGCAGCGTTGAACAGGGAGGTTATGGCTACACCTTC. The encoded protein is CSVEQGGYGYTF.